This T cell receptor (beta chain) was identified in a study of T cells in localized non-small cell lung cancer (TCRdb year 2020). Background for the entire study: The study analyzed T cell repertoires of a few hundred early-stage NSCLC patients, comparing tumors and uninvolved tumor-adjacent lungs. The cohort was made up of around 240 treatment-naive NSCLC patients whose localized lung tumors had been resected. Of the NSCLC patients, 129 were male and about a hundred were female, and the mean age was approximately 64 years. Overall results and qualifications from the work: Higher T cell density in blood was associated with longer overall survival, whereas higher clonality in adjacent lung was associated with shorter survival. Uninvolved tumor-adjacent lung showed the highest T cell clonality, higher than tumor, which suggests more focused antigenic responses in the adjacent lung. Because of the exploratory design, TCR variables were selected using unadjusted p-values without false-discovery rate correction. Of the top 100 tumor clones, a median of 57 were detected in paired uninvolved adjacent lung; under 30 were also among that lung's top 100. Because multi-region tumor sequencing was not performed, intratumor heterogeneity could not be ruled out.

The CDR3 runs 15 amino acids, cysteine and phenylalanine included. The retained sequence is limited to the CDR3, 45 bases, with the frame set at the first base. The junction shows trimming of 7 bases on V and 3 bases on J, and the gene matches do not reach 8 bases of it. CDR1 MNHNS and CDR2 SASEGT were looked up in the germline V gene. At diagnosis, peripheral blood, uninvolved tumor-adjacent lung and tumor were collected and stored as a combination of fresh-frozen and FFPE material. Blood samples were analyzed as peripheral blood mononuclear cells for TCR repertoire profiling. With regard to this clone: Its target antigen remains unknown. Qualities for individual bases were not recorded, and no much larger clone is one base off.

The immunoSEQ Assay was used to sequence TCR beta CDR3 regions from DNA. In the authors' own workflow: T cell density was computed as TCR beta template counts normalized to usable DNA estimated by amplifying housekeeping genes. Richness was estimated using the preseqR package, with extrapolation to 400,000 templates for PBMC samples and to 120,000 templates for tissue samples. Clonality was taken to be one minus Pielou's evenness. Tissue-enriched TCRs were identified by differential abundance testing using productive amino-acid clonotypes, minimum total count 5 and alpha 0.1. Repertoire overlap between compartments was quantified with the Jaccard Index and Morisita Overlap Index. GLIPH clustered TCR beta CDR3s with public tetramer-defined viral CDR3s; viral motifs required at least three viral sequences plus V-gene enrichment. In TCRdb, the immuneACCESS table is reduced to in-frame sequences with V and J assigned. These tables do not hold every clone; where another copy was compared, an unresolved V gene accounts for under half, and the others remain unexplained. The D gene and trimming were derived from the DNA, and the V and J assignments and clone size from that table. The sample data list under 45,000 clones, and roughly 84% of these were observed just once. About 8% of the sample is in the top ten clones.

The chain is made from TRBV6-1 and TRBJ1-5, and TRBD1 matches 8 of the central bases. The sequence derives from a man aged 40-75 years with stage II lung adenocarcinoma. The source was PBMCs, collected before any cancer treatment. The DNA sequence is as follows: TGTGCCAGCACCGGAAGACAGGGGAACAATCAGCCCCAGCATTTT. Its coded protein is CASTGRQGNNQPQHF.